This is a list of T cell receptor beta chains from one sample in a study of blood T cell repertoires in COVID-19. The table came from immunoSEQ multiplex PCR; TCRdb's copy has only in-frame clones and leaves some out. The profile shows under 80,000 clones, about 87% of them singletons. The sequenced sample consisted of peripheral blood. The origin of the receptors is a man between 65 and 80 years old with acute or convalescent COVID-19. Both conserved end residues are part of each CDR3. Each record gives: V gene, clone size, J gene, D gene, CDR3 protein, CDR3 DNA. The D gene is left open where the match is weak. Size is stated for part of the rows, as once, few or many counts, or as a class when the clone is expanded.

>TRBV10-3|NA|TRBJ1-1|NA
CASGGTLPNTEAFF
TGTGCCAGCGGGGGGACACTTCCGAACACTGAAGCTTTCTTT
>TRBV11-3|NA|TRBJ2-3|TRBD2
CASSFGLAGGPWSTDTQYF
TGTGCCAGCAGCTTTGGACTAGCGGGAGGGCCGTGGAGCACAGATACGCAGTATTTT
>TRBV24-1|NA|TRBJ2-3|TRBD2
CATSSQREGPDTQYF
TGTGCCACCAGTAGCCAGCGGGAGGGCCCGGATACGCAGTATTTT
>TRBV9|NA|TRBJ2-3|NA
CASSVGLSLLDTQYF
TGTGCCAGCAGCGTAGGACTATCACTATTAGATACGCAGTATTTT
>TRBV2|once|TRBJ2-1|TRBD2
CASTRLAGTYNEQFF
TGTGCCAGCACTCGACTAGCGGGGACGTACAATGAGCAGTTCTTC
>TRBV5-4|NA|TRBJ2-3|TRBD1
CASSLGGTGVTDTQYF
TGTGCCAGCAGCTTGGGGGGGACAGGGGTCACAGATACGCAGTATTTT
>TRBV6-2/TRBV6-3|medium-sized|TRBJ2-7|TRBD2
CASSYNLGDTLPGLAGDEQYF
TGTGCCAGCAGTTACAACTTAGGAGACACTCTCCCAGGGCTAGCGGGTGACGAGCAGTACTTC
>TRBV19|NA|TRBJ1-2|TRBD1
CASSSQDRGGGYTF
TGTGCCAGTAGTTCCCAGGACAGGGGCGGCGGCTACACCTTC
>TRBV5-5|NA|TRBJ2-1|TRBD1
CASSFVGQGGNEQFF
TGTGCCAGCAGCTTTGTGGGACAGGGGGGAAATGAGCAGTTCTTC
>TRBV19|NA|TRBJ2-3|TRBD2
CASSQPTSGADTQYF
TGTGCCAGTAGTCAACCGACTAGCGGGGCAGATACGCAGTATTTT
>TRBV28|once|TRBJ1-1|NA
CASSTGPTEAFF
TGTGCCAGTAGCACAGGTCCCACTGAAGCTTTCTTT
>TRBV7-2|NA|TRBJ2-5|TRBD2
CASSWGLAGFQETQYF
TGTGCCAGCAGCTGGGGACTAGCGGGGTTTCAAGAGACCCAGTACTTC
>TRBV3-1/TRBV3-2|NA|TRBJ2-7|NA
CASSQDRYNEQYF
TGTGCCAGCAGCCAAGACAGGTACAACGAGCAGTACTTC
>TRBV11-2|NA|TRBJ2-1|NA
CASSPTQQGGYNEQFF
TGTGCCAGCAGCCCGACGCAACAGGGTGGATACAATGAGCAGTTCTTC
>TRBV9|NA|TRBJ1-2|TRBD1
CASSDRQGPYGYTF
TGTGCCAGCAGCGATAGACAGGGTCCCTATGGCTACACCTTC
>TRBV27|NA|TRBJ2-1|NA
CASSYERRSYNEQFF
TGTGCCAGCAGTTACGAGCGAAGATCCTACAATGAGCAGTTCTTC
>TRBV19|NA|TRBJ1-1|NA
CASTDPHKNTEAFF
TGTGCCAGTACCGATCCCCACAAGAACACTGAAGCTTTCTTT
>TRBV11-2|NA|TRBJ2-1|TRBD2
CASSSSWGLAGDEQFF
TGTGCCAGCAGCTCGTCGTGGGGACTAGCGGGAGATGAGCAGTTCTTC
>TRBV14|once|TRBJ1-1|NA
CASSQDLVRGYGEAFF
TGTGCCAGCAGCCAAGATCTTGTTAGGGGTTATGGAGAAGCTTTCTTT
>TRBV7-6|NA|TRBJ2-7|NA
CASSLEPPLSYEQYF
TGTGCCAGCAGCTTGGAGCCACCGTTGTCCTACGAGCAGTACTTC
>TRBV30|few|TRBJ1-3|NA
CAWSKGSGNTIYF
TGTGCCTGGAGTAAGGGGTCTGGAAACACCATATATTTT
>TRBV12-3/TRBV12-4|NA|TRBJ2-3|NA
CASSPSRDTQYF
TGTGCCAGCAGCCCCAGCAGGGATACGCAGTATTTT
>TRBV7-9|NA|TRBJ1-5|NA
CASSLAGEGQPQHF
TGTGCCAGCAGCTTAGCGGGGGAGGGTCAGCCCCAGCATTTT
>TRBV19|NA|TRBJ1-1|NA
CASSATGQMNTEAFF
TGTGCCAGTAGTGCTACAGGGCAAATGAACACTGAAGCTTTCTTT
>TRBV2|NA|TRBJ2-6|TRBD1
CASRDRGTSGANVLTF
TGTGCCAGCAGGGACAGGGGAACCTCTGGGGCCAACGTCCTGACTTTC
>TRBV27|NA|TRBJ1-2|TRBD1
CASSFTGTGTYGYTF
TGTGCCAGCAGTTTCACCGGGACAGGGACCTATGGCTACACCTTC
>TRBV6-5|NA|TRBJ2-7|NA
CASSYSGAHEQYF
TGTGCCAGCAGTTACTCAGGAGCTCACGAGCAGTACTTC
>TRBV2|NA|TRBJ1-2|NA
CASSETRGRDYGYTF
TGTGCCAGCAGTGAAACAAGGGGGAGGGACTATGGCTACACCTTC
>TRBV15|NA|TRBJ1-3|TRBD1
CATSPITGALSGNTIYF
TGTGCCACCAGCCCTATCACAGGGGCCTTGTCTGGAAACACCATATATTTT
>TRBV19|NA|TRBJ2-5|TRBD2
CASSIYSGSRWTQYF
TGTGCCAGTAGTATCTACAGCGGGAGCCGGTGGACCCAGTACTTC
>TRBV5-1|NA|TRBJ2-7|TRBD1
CASSSRDRGLYEQYF
TGCGCCAGCAGCTCCCGGGACAGGGGGCTCTACGAGCAGTACTTC
>TRBV11-3|NA|TRBJ2-1|NA
CASSLDRYNEQFF
TGTGCCAGCAGCTTGGACAGATACAATGAGCAGTTCTTC
>TRBV7-2|once|TRBJ1-6|NA
CASSYQPGTYNSPLHF
TGTGCCAGCAGCTACCAACCCGGGACTTATAATTCACCCCTCCACTTT